This T cell receptor beta chain was recorded in a study of beta chain features in type 1 diabetes. A single heparinised blood sample, averaging about 100 mL, was obtained per donor. Sorting of CD4+ naive, central memory, regulatory and stem cell-like memory cells was performed via CD45RO/CCR7/CD25/CD127/CD95/CD27. Notes on the study in general: Patients and controls would be equally affected if PCR favored shorter templates. Type 1 diabetes patients had TCRB CDR3s that were shorter (moderately but significantly so) in all four CD4+ subsets. The question left open here concerned HLA type influencing TCRB rearrangement.

Sequencing targeted expressed TCRB transcripts, as all isolated RNA had been reverse transcribed. Assay: immunoSEQ multiplex PCR; the TCRdb copy retains only in-frame clones and omits some. The sample lists some 250,000 clones; about 15% were seen once. This CDR3 contains 13 residues. The germline CDR1 and CDR2 sequences are MNHEY and SVGAGI. V lost 5 bases to trimming and J lost 6 bases, with 12 bases between them. The table lists this clone with a few counts. What it binds is unknown. The TCR comes from a young man with type 1 diabetes. This rearrangement joins TRBV6-5 to TRBJ2-3; D is ambiguous. The sample comprised naive CD4+ T cells from blood. This CDR3 reads CASSTRRTDTQYF. CDR3 DNA sequence: TGTGCCAGCAGTACCCGCAGAACGGATACGCAGTATTTT.